The 9 T cell receptor beta chains reported below all come from one sample, sequenced in a study of human T cells and chemical hapten exposure. Each CDR3 protein is one row after TCRdb ran MiXCR on the RACE reads. The sample shows a few hundred thousand distinct CDR3 sequences, 4.5% to 5.5% of them seen only once. Time point specified: pre-sensitization, week 0. Regarding treatment: therapeutic diphenylcyclopropenone sensitization with weekly scalp DPC. Sample: whole blood, taken in connection with sensitization to the hapten diphenylcyclopropenone (DPC). The source of these receptors is a young woman with alopecia areata. Some clones in this sample may be carry-over from other donors' samples.

In its sample, this clonotype was seen many times. The chain combines TRBV5-5 with TRBJ1-4; 7 bases are shared with TRBD1. V was clipped by 3 bases and J by 8 bases; unmatched bases: 7. Germline assignment: CDR1 SGHKS and CDR2 YYEKEE (reference sequence). The CDR3 loop spans 14 amino acids. The CDR3 DNA sequence: TGTGCCAGCAGCTCGGGACAGCTTAACGAAAAACTGTTTTTT. It yields the protein CASSSGQLNEKLFF.

The chain uses TRBV12-3 or TRBV12-4 and TRBJ1-5; no clear D gene. The CDR3 extends over 14 amino acids. Trimming took off 5 bases at V and 3 bases at J, with 11 bases between the two ends. The CDR3 coding sequence is TGTGCCAGCAGTCGCACAGTTGACAATCAGCCCCAGCATTTT. This encodes CASSRTVDNQPQHF.

The CDR3 loop is CASSAGPGGNQPQHF. In DNA form, the CDR3 reads TGTGCCAGCAGCGCGGGACCGGGGGGAAATCAGCCCCAGCATTTT. The V gene is TRBV7-9, the J gene TRBJ1-5, with D perhaps TRBD1 (5 bases). The CDR3 contains 15 residues. Trimming cost V 5 bases and J 4 bases, with 15 bases left between them. Germline lookup yields CDR1 SEHNR and CDR2 FQNEAQ (reference sequence).

There are many counts of this clonotype. The chain combines TRBV11-1 with TRBJ2-1; TRBD2 might be the D (5 bases). Germline V lookup: CDR1 SGHAT, CDR2 FQDESV (reference sequence). This CDR3 has 15 amino acids. Between the trimmed V and J ends, which lost 5 bases and 4 bases, there was a span of 15 bases. CDR3 in DNA: TGTGCCAGCAGCCTGGACCGCCCGGGATACAATGAGCAGTTCTTC. Translating it yields CASSLDRPGYNEQFF.

This clonotype has ten or more counts. The CDR3 DNA sequence: TGTGCCAGCAGGCCGACCGAGAGAACGGCAGATACGCAGTATTTT. This encodes CASRPTERTADTQYF. The V call is TRBV6-1, the J call TRBJ2-3; no definite D call. V was clipped by 6 bases and J by 4 bases, with 17 bases between them. The CDR3 extends over 15 amino acids. CDR1 is MNHNS, CDR2 SASEGT, per germline.

This clonotype was found many times. V and J are TRBV2 and TRBJ1-2, with D possibly being TRBD1 (5 bases). Deletions cut 10 bases from V and 5 bases from J, with 29 bases between. The CDR3 runs to 17 residues. CDR1 and CDR2 from the germline V gene are SNHLY and FYNNEI. CDR3 in DNA: TGTGCCACCGATTGGACGGGCGAGCGACAGCTTCAATATGGCTACACCTTC. Its protein is CATDWTGERQLQYGYTF.

This clonotype was seen more than once but under ten times. J is TRBJ1-6 and V is TRBV6-1, with a tentative D call TRBD1 (5 bases). V lost 10 bases to trimming and J lost 6 bases, with 16 bases between them. The CDR3 totals 14 residues. CDR1 and CDR2 (germline): MNHNS, SASEGT. CDR3 loop: CAIRMGTVNSPLHF. The DNA of the CDR3 is TGTGCCATCCGAATGGGGACCGTTAATTCACCCCTCCACTTT.

The chain couples TRBV3-1 to TRBJ2-2, with 8 bases that match TRBD1. This CDR3 is 18 amino acids long. Looked up from germline, CDR1 is LGHDT and CDR2 is YNNKEL (reference sequence). V was clipped by 4 bases and J by 4 bases; unmatched bases: 14. The DNA of the CDR3 is TGTGCCAGCAGCCCCGCAATAGGGGGACAGGCGGGCACCGGGGAGCTGTTTTTT. It translates to CASSPAIGGQAGTGELFF.

This clonotype was found a few times. The J gene is TRBJ2-2, the V gene TRBV6-1; D possibly corresponds to TRBD1 (6 bases). The CDR3 has 13 amino acids. CDR1 is MNHNS, CDR2 SASEGT, per germline. Trimming stripped 8 bases from V and 7 bases from J, with 14 bases between. CDR3 residues: CASQGGESGELFF. The CDR3 DNA sequence: TGTGCCAGCCAAGGGGGTGAGAGCGGGGAGCTGTTTTTT.